The 32 T cell receptor beta chains presented below share a single source sample, sequenced in a study of control samples from healthy donors and cancer patients. The repertoire was sequenced with immunoSEQ multiplex PCR; TCRdb's copy has only in-frame clones and lacks some. This table has 40,000 to 55,000 clones, more than 70% appearing once. Material: PBMCs. Receptors originate from a man aged 35 to 55 with colorectal cancer.

The chain employs TRBV7-9 and TRBJ2-7; D might be TRBD2 (5 bases). The CDR3 sequence is 14 residues long. Trimming removed 5 bases from V and 3 bases from J, with 14 bases in between. Germline V gene sequence: CDR1 SEHNR, CDR2 FQNEAQ (reference sequence). For the CDR3, the DNA is TGTGCCAGCAGCCCCAGGACTGGGAACTACGAGCAGTACTTC. Translated: CASSPRTGNYEQYF.

The V gene is TRBV24-1, the J gene TRBJ2-1; tentative D call: TRBD2 (5 bases). This CDR3 region has 16 residues. Germline CDR1 KGHDR, CDR2 SFDVKD. V was trimmed by 5 bases and J by 4 bases, leaving 17 bases between them. CDR3 nucleotides: TGTGCCACCAGTGCTTCTGGGTGGCGGGCTTACAATGAGCAGTTCTTC. The encoded protein is CATSASGWRAYNEQFF.

The V call is TRBV4-2, the J call TRBJ2-1; 7 bases are shared with TRBD2. The CDR3 is 14 amino acids. Per the germline V gene, CDR1 is LGHNA and CDR2 is YNFKEQ. V was clipped by 0 bases and J by 5 bases; unmatched bases: 1. The CDR3 region is CASSQEGGNNEQFF. The CDR3 DNA reads TGTGCCAGCAGCCAAGAGGGAGGGAACAATGAGCAGTTCTTC.

This sequence joins TRBV10-1 and TRBJ1-1; D not certain. Germline V CDR1 and CDR2: WNHNN, SYGVQD (reference sequence). The CDR3 loop spans 14 amino acids. Trimming shortened V by 7 bases and J by 1 base, and 13 bases separated the two germline ends. The CDR3 region has the DNA TGCGCCAGCACCCCCGGGGAGGGGAACACTGAAGCTTTCTTT. Translation gives CASTPGEGNTEAFF.

The chain recombines TRBV7-9 with TRBJ2-1; a possible D gene is TRBD2 (6 bases). The V gene lost 0 bases and the J gene lost 4 bases, with 16 bases spanning the gap. This CDR3 contains 17 residues. The V gene's germline CDR1 is SEHNR and CDR2 FQNEAQ (reference sequence). CDR3 protein: CASSLALWTNPYNEQFF. CDR3 nucleotide sequence: TGTGCCAGCAGCTTAGCGCTATGGACTAATCCTTACAATGAGCAGTTCTTC. Full variable domain (rest looked up from reference TRBV7-9 and TRBJ2-1): DTGVSQNPRHKITKRGQNVTFRCDPISEHNRLYWYRQTLGQGPEFLTYFQNEAQLEKSRLLSDRFSAERPKGSFSTLEIQRTEQGDSAMYLCASSLALWTNPYNEQFFGPGTRLTVL.

V and J are TRBV27 and TRBJ1-4; 7 positions match TRBD1. Per germline, CDR1 MNHEY and CDR2 SMNVEV (reference sequence). This CDR3 has 16 residues. The J segment lost 7 bases and the V segment lost 4 bases, leaving 12 bases of the junction unmatched. Here the CDR3 reads CASSSPQGGQGEKLFF. The CDR3 nucleotides read TGTGCCAGCAGTTCCCCGCAGGGGGGTCAAGGTGAAAAACTGTTTTTT.

The rearrangement uses TRBV7-2 and TRBJ2-5; D not certain. Looked up from germline, CDR1 is SGHTA and CDR2 is FQGNSA. V lost 5 bases and J lost 5, with 15 bases in between. This CDR3 comprises 14 residues. The DNA of the CDR3 is TGTGCCAGCAGCCCTAACGCGAGGCAGGAGACCCAGTACTTC. It codes for CASSPNARQETQYF.

The chain combines TRBV14 with TRBJ2-7, with 7 nucleotides matching TRBD2. CDR3 length: 15 amino acids. Germline loops: CDR1 SGHDN, CDR2 FVKESK. J was trimmed by 0 bases and V by 3 bases; bases with no gene match: 5. CDR3 in amino acids: CASSQETSPSYEQYF. CDR3 coding DNA: TGTGCCAGCAGCCAGGAGACTAGCCCCTCCTACGAGCAGTACTTC. Filled out from reference TRBV14 and TRBJ2-7, the complete variable domain reads EAGVTQFPSHSVIEKGQTVTLRCDPISGHDNLYWYRRVMGKEIKFLLHFVKESKQDESGMPNNRFLAERTGGTYSTLKVQPAELEDSGVYFCASSQETSPSYEQYFGPGTRLTVT.

This chain uses TRBV7-2 with TRBJ1-4, with D perhaps matching TRBD1 (5 bases). The V end lost 1 base, the J end lost 11 bases, and 14 bases lay between the germline ends. Germline values: CDR1 SGHTA, CDR2 FQGNSA. CDR3 length equals 14 residues. The CDR3 sequence is CASSLDGQGGKLFF. The CDR3 DNA sequence: TGTGCCAGCAGCTTAGATGGGCAGGGAGGGAAACTGTTTTTT.

The V call is TRBV2, the J call TRBJ2-7; D perhaps matches TRBD1 (5 bases). Per germline, CDR1 SNHLY and CDR2 FYNNEI. Trimming cost V 4 bases and J 3 bases, with 13 bases left between them. The CDR3 spans 14 residues. The CDR3 loop reads CASSGVAGHYEQYF. DNA of the CDR3: TGTGCCAGCAGTGGGGTAGCAGGGCACTACGAGCAGTACTTC.

The chain joins TRBV5-1 to TRBJ2-7, with 9 bases lining up with TRBD1. Germline loops: CDR1 SGHRS, CDR2 YFSETQ. V was clipped by 2 bases and J by 3 bases; unmatched bases: 3. The CDR3 length is 14 residues. The CDR3 protein is CASSFGDRDYEQYF. The CDR3 coding sequence is TGCGCCAGCAGCTTTGGGGACAGGGACTACGAGCAGTACTTC.

The chain is built from TRBV11-2 and TRBJ1-2; TRBD1 aligns across 9 bases. The germline gives CDR1 SGHAT, CDR2 FQNNGV. The junction had 5 bases not matched to a gene; V was cut back by 5 bases and J by 4 bases. The CDR3 runs to 14 residues. In nucleotides, the CDR3 is TGTGCCAGCAGCCTGGGGACAGGGCTCTATGGCTACACCTTC. It translates to CASSLGTGLYGYTF.

In this sample, this clone turned up once. The chain is built from TRBV5-1 and TRBJ2-7; TRBD2 might be the D (5 bases). Germline V gives CDR1 SGHRS, CDR2 YFSETQ. The V and J ends lost 3 bases and 0 bases respectively, with 7 bases between them. The CDR3 covers 13 residues. The DNA of the CDR3 is TGCGCCAGCAGCTCGGCGGGCTCCTACGAGCAGTACTTC. Encoded protein: CASSSAGSYEQYF.

The rearrangement uses TRBV18 and TRBJ2-7, with D unresolved. The V and J ends lost 4 bases and 3 bases respectively, with 7 bases between them. Germline CDR1 KGHSH, CDR2 LQKENI. The CDR3 has 12 residues. CDR3 in DNA: TGTGCCAGCTCACTAACGGGCTACGAGCAGTACTTC. Its protein is CASSLTGYEQYF. Complete variable domain (other parts from reference TRBV18 and TRBJ2-7): NAGVMQNPRHLVRRRGQEARLRCSPMKGHSHVYWYRQLPEEGLKFMVYLQKENIIDESGMPKERFSAEFPKEGPSILRIQQVVRGDSAAYFCASSLTGYEQYFGPGTRLTVT.

The chain recombines TRBV6-5 with TRBJ1-1, with a tentative D call TRBD1 (5 bases). The CDR3 runs to 14 residues. V gave up 6 bases and J gave up 2 bases, with 13 bases separating them. The germline V gene has CDR1 MNHEY and CDR2 SVGAGI. CDR3: CASSYTGLNTEAFF. The CDR3 coding sequence is TGTGCCAGCAGCTACACGGGACTTAACACTGAAGCTTTCTTT.

The chain joins TRBV5-5 to TRBJ1-1; D is uncertain. The CDR3 length is 13 residues. V was trimmed by 1 base and J by 2 bases, leaving 6 bases between them. Germline lookup yields CDR1 SGHKS and CDR2 YYEKEE (reference sequence). The CDR3 reads CASSLFGNTEAFF. CDR3 in DNA: TGTGCCAGCAGCTTGTTCGGAAACACTGAAGCTTTCTTT. The complete variable domain, with remaining parts taken from reference TRBV5-5 and TRBJ1-1, reads DAGVTQSPTHLIKTRGQQVTLRCSPISGHKSVSWYQQVLGQGPQFIFQYYEKEERGRGNFPDRFSARQFPNYSSELNVNALLLGDSALYLCASSLFGNTEAFFGQGTRLTVV.

This clone came up a few times. The J gene is TRBJ1-6, the V gene TRBV3-1 (or the pseudogene TRBV3-2); D may be TRBD1 (6 bases). CDR1 is LGHDT, CDR2 YNNKEL, per germline (reference sequence). Trimming took off 1 base at V and 8 bases at J, with 12 bases between the two ends. The CDR3 spans 15 residues. The CDR3 DNA sequence: TGTGCCAGCAGCCAAGTACAGGGTGTGGATTCACCCCTCCACTTT. Its protein is CASSQVQGVDSPLHF.

The chain is built from TRBV5-4 and TRBJ2-7; D perhaps matches TRBD1 (5 bases). This CDR3 is 15 amino acids long. Between the trimmed V and J ends, which lost 2 bases and 2 bases, there was a span of 14 bases. CDR1 and CDR2 from the germline V gene are SGHNT and YYREEE (reference sequence). CDR3 in DNA: TGTGCCAGCAGCTTAGACAGAAGAAGTGCCTACGAGCAGTACTTC. Protein sequence: CASSLDRRSAYEQYF.

This chain uses TRBV5-5 with TRBJ2-7; no definite D call. Germline V CDR1 and CDR2: SGHKS, YYEKEE (reference sequence). CDR3 length equals 14 residues. V was shortened by 4 bases and J by 2 bases, with 13 bases between the two germline ends. CDR3 bases: TGTGCCAGCAGCCCTCGTAGGCTAGCCTACGAGCAGTACTTC. Translated, it gives CASSPRRLAYEQYF.

The chain uses TRBV13 and TRBJ2-7, with no clear D. The CDR3 loop spans 12 amino acids. Trimming cost V 4 bases and J 0 bases, with 4 bases left between them. The germline V gene has CDR1 PRHDT and CDR2 FYEKMQ (reference sequence). In DNA, the CDR3 is TGTGCCAGCAGCTCGAGCTCCTACGAGCAGTACTTC. Translated: CASSSSSYEQYF.

CDR3 sequence reads: CASSYSLLGETQYF. The CDR3, as DNA: TGTGCCAGCAGTTATTCCTTACTTGGGGAGACCCAGTACTTC. The V gene is TRBV6-6, the J gene TRBJ2-5; D unclear. The CDR3 covers 14 residues. The germline CDR1 and CDR2 sequences are MNHNY and SVGAGI (reference sequence). The ends were cut back, 3 bases at V and 5 bases at J, with 13 bases in the middle.

The V gene is TRBV27, the J gene TRBJ2-3, with unresolved D. The CDR3 runs to 16 residues. CDR1 MNHEY and CDR2 SMNVEV come from the germline V gene (reference sequence). The V end was cut by 5 bases, the J end by 1 base, with 16 bases between. The CDR3 spells CASSPLRIEGTDTQYF. CDR3 nucleotides: TGTGCCAGCAGTCCCCTCCGAATTGAGGGCACAGATACGCAGTATTTT.

This clone turned up a few times. The V and J genes are TRBV5-1 and TRBJ2-7, with 8 bases identical to TRBD2. The V and J ends lost 0 bases and 6 bases, in that order; junction bases with no gene match: 8. The germline V gene encodes CDR1 SGHRS and CDR2 YFSETQ. The CDR3 consists of 15 residues. The CDR3 here is CASSLGPGLDVEQYF. In DNA, the CDR3 is TGCGCCAGCAGCTTGGGTCCGGGACTAGACGTCGAGCAGTACTTC.

V is TRBV27 and J is TRBJ2-7; 11 positions agree with TRBD2. Germline V gene data show CDR1 as MNHEY and CDR2 as SMNVEV (reference sequence). Unmatched junction bases numbered 8, after V lost 3 bases and J lost 4 bases. The CDR3 has 16 residues. CDR3 coding DNA: TGTGCCAGCAGTTTTAGCGGGAGGGCCCCCGGGTACGAGCAGTACTTC. Residues: CASSFSGRAPGYEQYF.

This clone was seen just once. This chain uses TRBV18 with TRBJ1-1; D unresolved. The CDR3 consists of 15 residues. Looked up from germline, CDR1 is KGHSH and CDR2 is LQKENI. The V end was cut by 2 bases, the J end by 3 bases, with 13 bases between. The CDR3 reads CASSPRAERDTEAFF. DNA of the CDR3: TGTGCCAGCTCACCAAGGGCTGAAAGGGACACTGAAGCTTTCTTT.

CDR3 coding DNA: TGTGCCACCAGTGATTTGACAGGGCTTTCGTCCGGGGAGCTGTTTTTT. Protein product: CATSDLTGLSSGELFF. The V gene is TRBV24-1, the J gene TRBJ2-2; D might be TRBD1 (6 bases). This CDR3 contains 16 residues. Trimming left V 0 bases short and J 6 bases short, with 13 bases between. Germline values: CDR1 KGHDR, CDR2 SFDVKD.

The chain recombines TRBV2 with TRBJ2-5; maybe TRBD2 (5 bases). The CDR3 consists of 14 residues. Trimming stripped 6 bases from V and 7 bases from J, with 18 bases between. CDR1 and CDR2 from the germline V gene are SNHLY and FYNNEI. CDR3 sequence (DNA): TGTGCCAGCAGCCAGGAGGACTCCCCGGGGACCCAGTACTTC. It encodes CASSQEDSPGTQYF. Looking up the rest from reference TRBV2 and TRBJ2-5 gives the full variable domain: EPEVTQTPSHQVTQMGQEVILRCVPISNHLYFYWYRQILGQKVEFLVSFYNNEISEKSEIFDDQFSVERPDGSNFTLKIRSTKLEDSAMYFCASSQEDSPGTQYFGPGTRLLVL.

The chain carries TRBV28 and TRBJ1-2; D is unresolved. This CDR3 spans 14 amino acids. Germline loops: CDR1 MDHEN, CDR2 SYDVKM. V shed 2 bases and J shed 4 bases, with 11 bases lying between them. CDR3 sequence: CASSLMQEVYGYTF. Written as DNA, the CDR3 is TGTGCCAGCAGTTTAATGCAGGAAGTCTATGGCTACACCTTC.

The rearrangement links TRBV15 to TRBJ2-3; 12 bases are a match to TRBD2. With 0 bases clipped from V and 2 bases from J, the junction kept 12 bases outside the gene matches. CDR3 length equals 20 residues. Germline V gene data show CDR1 as LNHNV and CDR2 as YYDKDF (reference sequence). CDR3: CATSRDINIGLAGITDTQYF. The CDR3 nucleotides read TGTGCCACCAGCAGAGATATTAATATAGGACTAGCGGGGATCACAGATACGCAGTATTTT.

V is TRBV29-1 and J is TRBJ1-2; D is perhaps TRBD1 (6 bases). V lost 6 bases to trimming and J lost 8 bases, with 19 bases between them. CDR1 is SQVTM, CDR2 ANQGSEA, per germline. CDR3 length equals 13 residues. The CDR3 sequence: CSVANRVTEGYTF. CDR3 in DNA: TGCAGCGTGGCCAACAGGGTTACGGAGGGCTACACCTTC.

The rearrangement joins TRBV11-3 to TRBJ2-2, with 7 bases lining up with TRBD2. Germline-derived CDR1 and CDR2 are SGHNT and YENEEA. This CDR3 has 19 residues. J was trimmed by 4 bases and V by 0 bases; bases with no gene match: 14. The CDR3 protein is CASSLDPRWAGEGTGELFF. The CDR3 DNA sequence: TGTGCCAGCAGCTTAGATCCCCGTTGGGCGGGAGAGGGCACCGGGGAGCTGTTTTTT.

The chain has TRBV14 and TRBJ1-4; D uncertain. Germline assignment: CDR1 SGHDN and CDR2 FVKESK. The V gene lost 2 bases and the J gene lost 7 bases, with 20 bases spanning the gap. The CDR3 runs 17 residues. CDR3 sequence: CASSQKKGEGAVEKLFF. The CDR3 DNA follows: TGTGCCAGCAGCCAAAAAAAGGGTGAGGGCGCCGTTGAAAAACTGTTTTTT.